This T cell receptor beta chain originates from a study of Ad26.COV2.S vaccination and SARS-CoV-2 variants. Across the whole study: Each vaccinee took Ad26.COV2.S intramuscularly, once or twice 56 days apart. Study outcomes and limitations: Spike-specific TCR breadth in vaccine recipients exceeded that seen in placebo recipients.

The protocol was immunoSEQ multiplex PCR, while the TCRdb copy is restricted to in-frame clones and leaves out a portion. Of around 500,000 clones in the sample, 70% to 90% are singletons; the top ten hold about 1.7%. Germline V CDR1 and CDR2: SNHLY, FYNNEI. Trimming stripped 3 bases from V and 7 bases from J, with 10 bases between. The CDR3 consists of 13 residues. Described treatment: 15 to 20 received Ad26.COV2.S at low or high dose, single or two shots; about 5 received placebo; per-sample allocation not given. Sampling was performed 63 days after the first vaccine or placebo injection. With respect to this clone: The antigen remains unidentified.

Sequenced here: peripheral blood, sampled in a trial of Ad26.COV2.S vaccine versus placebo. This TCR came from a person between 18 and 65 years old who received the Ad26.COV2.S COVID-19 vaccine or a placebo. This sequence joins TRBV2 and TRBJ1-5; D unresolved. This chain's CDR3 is CASSDSEEQPQHF. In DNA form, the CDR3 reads TGTGCCAGCAGTGACTCTGAGGAGCAGCCCCAGCATTTT.